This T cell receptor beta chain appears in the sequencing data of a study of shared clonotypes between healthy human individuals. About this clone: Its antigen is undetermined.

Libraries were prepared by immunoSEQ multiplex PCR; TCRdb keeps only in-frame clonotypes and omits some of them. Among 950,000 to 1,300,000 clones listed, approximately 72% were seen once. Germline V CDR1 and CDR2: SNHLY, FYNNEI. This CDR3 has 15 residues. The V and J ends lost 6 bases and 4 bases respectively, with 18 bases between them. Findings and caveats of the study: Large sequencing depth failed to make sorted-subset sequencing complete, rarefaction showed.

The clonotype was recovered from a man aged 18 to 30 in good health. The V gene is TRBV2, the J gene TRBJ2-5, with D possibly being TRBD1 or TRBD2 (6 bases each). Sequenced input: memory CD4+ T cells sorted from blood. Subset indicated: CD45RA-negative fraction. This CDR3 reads CASREWLGGSETQYF. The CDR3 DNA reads TGTGCCAGCAGGGAATGGCTGGGGGGCTCAGAGACCCAGTACTTC.